This TCR beta chain derives from a study of neurological immune-mediated disorders (dated by TCRdb to between 2018 and 2021). Notes on the research overall: Among the roughly 35 multiple sclerosis patients, 31 had relapsing-remitting MS and 3 had secondary progressive MS. Using UMI-based sequencing, the study compared peripheral blood TCR-beta repertoires from patients with HTLV-I-associated myelopathy (HAM/TSP), patients with multiple sclerosis, and healthy controls. The roughly 99 TCR-beta libraries covered PBMC samples along with longitudinal samples, technical triplicates, and paired sorted CD4+ and CD8+ T-cell subsets. The cohort included some 70 subjects: roughly 15 with HAM/TSP, about 35 with multiple sclerosis, and some 20 healthy controls.

Overall study results and their limits: TCR clonal expansion was highest in HAM/TSP patients and lowest in MS patients, with MS patients falling below even healthy controls. No identical CDR3 amino acid sequences were found to be shared among expanded clones across subjects, suggesting that TCR-beta repertoires were private in all groups. In phylogenetic analysis, the repertoires of 18 of 34 MS patients grouped into a cluster of related CDR3 sequences, which suggests a possible signature at the repertoire level. No clinical or MRI features were associated with the MS cluster, and the authors said that larger cohorts are needed.

V ends up 5 bases short and J 6 bases short, with an unmatched junction base count of 11. The CDR3 goes from the cysteine to the phenylalanine over 15 residues. The kept DNA is CDR3 alone, 45 bases in frame from the first base. According to the germline V gene (reference sequence), CDR1 reads MNHEY and CDR2 reads SMNVEV. cDNA synthesis used template-switch 5'RACE with a primer carrying a 10-nucleotide random unique molecular identifier tagging each TCR transcript. Every sequencing run covered 15-18 subjects and yielded more than 160 million TCR-beta sequences. Total RNA was extracted with the RNeasy kit. The KAPA Real-time Library Amplification kit was used to amplify TCR-beta VDJ regions with primers for the TCR constant region and the 5'RACE anchor. Sample indexes and Illumina adaptors were added in a first PCR, and a second PCR then increased library yield. The roughly 650 bp TCR product was size-selected on a 2% E-gel SizeSelection system after Ampure bead purification. Library quality was checked on a Bioanalyzer, concentration was measured with Qubit, and libraries were quantified with the Kapa Library Quantification kit before pooling. An Illumina HiSeq 2500 sequenced the libraries paired-end 2 x 150 bp. To increase sequence diversity, about 23-30% phiX was spiked into each library pool. Per the source publication's procedure: Quality-filtered reads were processed with the UMI-based MiGEC pipeline, which removed over 75% of raw TCR sequences during error correction. VDJ genes were aligned to IMGT germline references, and clonotypes were defined by unique CDR3 amino acid sequence plus V-J genes. VDJtools evaluated clonal expansion, Shannon diversity and CDR3 relatedness (CalcPairwiseDistances, ClusterSamples); CLCbio workbench built phylogenetic trees. A clone was classed as expanded if it had 8 or more unique UMIs, a cutoff based on coefficient-of-variation modelling across technical triplicates. TCRdb itself trimmed the public reads at Q25 with fastp, ran MiXCR and retained productive beta chains. Merged by CDR3 protein, the rows form single entries marked with the most common genes and DNA. The V and J calls, along with clone size, are taken from TCRdb and not from the paper's own processing. The table for this sample lists under 75,000 distinct CDR3 sequences; around 3% of them were counted only once. The ten largest clones represent roughly 5.2% of the sample.

This clonotype occurred many times. Its antigen has not been determined. Within one base of it there is no much larger clone, and no base qualities were kept. For unsorted PBMC libraries, 2 million PBMCs were used after storage in RNAlater at -80 degrees C until RNA extraction. Multiple sclerosis patients were enrolled in a US clinical protocol evaluating disease progression by magnetic resonance imaging. Peripheral blood was subjected to Ficoll-Hypaque density gradient centrifugation to isolate PBMCs, which were then cryopreserved in liquid nitrogen. Sequencing input: PBMCs. The TCR comes from a woman between 45 and 60 years old with multiple sclerosis. The chain links TRBV27 with TRBJ2-3, with 7 bases aligning to TRBD2. The DNA sequence follows: TGTGCCAGCAGTCCCCGGGGGAGGGCCTGGGATACGCAGTATTTT. Its translation reads: CASSPRGRAWDTQYF.